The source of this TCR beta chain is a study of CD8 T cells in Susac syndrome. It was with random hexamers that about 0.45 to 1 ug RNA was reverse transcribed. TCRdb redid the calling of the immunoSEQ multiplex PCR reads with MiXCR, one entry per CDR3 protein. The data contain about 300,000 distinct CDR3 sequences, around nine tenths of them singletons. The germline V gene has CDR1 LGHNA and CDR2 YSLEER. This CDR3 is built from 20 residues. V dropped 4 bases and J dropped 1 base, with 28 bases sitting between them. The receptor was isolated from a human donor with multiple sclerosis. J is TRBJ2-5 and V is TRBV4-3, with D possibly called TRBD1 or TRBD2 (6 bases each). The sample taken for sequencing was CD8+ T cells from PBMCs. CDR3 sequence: CASSPAWPGAPGGRQETQYF. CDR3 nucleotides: TGCGCCAGCAGCCCAGCCTGGCCGGGGGCCCCAGGAGGGCGCCAAGAGACCCAGTACTTC.